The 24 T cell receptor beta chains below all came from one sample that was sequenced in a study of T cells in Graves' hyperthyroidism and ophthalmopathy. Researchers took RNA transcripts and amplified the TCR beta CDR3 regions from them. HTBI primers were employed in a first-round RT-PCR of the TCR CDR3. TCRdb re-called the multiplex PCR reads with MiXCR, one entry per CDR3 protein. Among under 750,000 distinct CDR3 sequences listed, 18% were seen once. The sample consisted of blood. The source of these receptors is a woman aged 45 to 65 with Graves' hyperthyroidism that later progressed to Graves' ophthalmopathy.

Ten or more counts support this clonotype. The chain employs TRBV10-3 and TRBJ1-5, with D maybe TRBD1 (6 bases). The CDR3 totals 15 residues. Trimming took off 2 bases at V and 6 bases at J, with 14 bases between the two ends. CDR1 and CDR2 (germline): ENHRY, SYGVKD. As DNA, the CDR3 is TGTGCCATCAGTGAGGGGGGGGCGGTTACTCAGCCCCAGCATTTT. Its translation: CAISEGGAVTQPQHF.

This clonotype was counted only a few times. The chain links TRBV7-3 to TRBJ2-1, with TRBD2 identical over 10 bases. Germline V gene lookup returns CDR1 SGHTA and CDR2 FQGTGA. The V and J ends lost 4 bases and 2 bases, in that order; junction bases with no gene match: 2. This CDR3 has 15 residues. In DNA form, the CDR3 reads TGTGCCAGCAGCTGTCTAGCGGGGGCCTACAATGAGCAGTTCTTC. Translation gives CASSCLAGAYNEQFF.

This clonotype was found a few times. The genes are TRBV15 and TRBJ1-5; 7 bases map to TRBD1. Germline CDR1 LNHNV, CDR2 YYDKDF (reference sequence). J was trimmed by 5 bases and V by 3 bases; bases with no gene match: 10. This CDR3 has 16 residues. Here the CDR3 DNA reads TGTGCCACCAGCAGTAAACAGGGGCTAGTCGATCAGCCCCAGCATTTT. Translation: CATSSKQGLVDQPQHF. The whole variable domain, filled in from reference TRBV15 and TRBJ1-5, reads DAMVIQNPRYQVTQFGKPVTLSCSQTLNHNVMYWYQQKSSQAPKLLFHYYDKDFNNEADTPDNFQSRRPNTSFCFLDIRSPGLGDTAMYLCATSSKQGLVDQPQHFGDGTRLSIL.

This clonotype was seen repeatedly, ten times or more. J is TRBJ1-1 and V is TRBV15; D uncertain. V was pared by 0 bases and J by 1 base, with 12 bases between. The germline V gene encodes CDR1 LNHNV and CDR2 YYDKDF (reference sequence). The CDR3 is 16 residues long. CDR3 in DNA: TGTGCCACCAGCAGAGACCGGGGTATGGGGAACACTGAAGCTTTCTTT. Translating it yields CATSRDRGMGNTEAFF.

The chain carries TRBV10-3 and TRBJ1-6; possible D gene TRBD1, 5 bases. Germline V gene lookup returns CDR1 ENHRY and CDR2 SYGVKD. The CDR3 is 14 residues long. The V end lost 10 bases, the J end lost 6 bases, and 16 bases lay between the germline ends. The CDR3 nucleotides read TGTGCCACCGCCGCCCAGGGCGTTAATTCACCCCTCCACTTT. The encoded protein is CATAAQGVNSPLHF.

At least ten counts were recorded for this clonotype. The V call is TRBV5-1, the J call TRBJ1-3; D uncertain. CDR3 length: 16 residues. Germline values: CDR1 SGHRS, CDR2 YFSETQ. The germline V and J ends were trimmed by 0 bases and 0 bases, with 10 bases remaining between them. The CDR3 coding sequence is TGCGCCAGCAGCTTGGAAGGCGGCGGCTCTGGAAACACCATATATTTT. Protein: CASSLEGGGSGNTIYF.

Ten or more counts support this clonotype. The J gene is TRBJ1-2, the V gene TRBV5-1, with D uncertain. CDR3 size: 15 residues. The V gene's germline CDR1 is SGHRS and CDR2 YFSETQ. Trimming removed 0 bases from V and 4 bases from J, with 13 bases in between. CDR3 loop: CASSLVGLPGYGYTF. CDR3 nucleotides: TGCGCCAGCAGCTTGGTTGGGCTACCGGGCTATGGCTACACCTTC.

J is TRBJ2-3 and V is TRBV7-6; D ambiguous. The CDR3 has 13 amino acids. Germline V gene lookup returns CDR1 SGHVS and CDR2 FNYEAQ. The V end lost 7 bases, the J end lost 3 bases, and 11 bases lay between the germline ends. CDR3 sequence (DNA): TGTGCCAGCACCCTCAGTGCGACAGATACGCAGTATTTT. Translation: CASTLSATDTQYF.

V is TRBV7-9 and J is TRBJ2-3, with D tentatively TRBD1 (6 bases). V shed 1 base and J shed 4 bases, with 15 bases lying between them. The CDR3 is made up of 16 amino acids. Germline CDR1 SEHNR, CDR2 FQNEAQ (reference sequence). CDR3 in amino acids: CASSLGDSGVADTQYF. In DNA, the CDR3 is TGTGCCAGCAGCTTAGGCGACTCAGGGGTAGCAGATACGCAGTATTTT.

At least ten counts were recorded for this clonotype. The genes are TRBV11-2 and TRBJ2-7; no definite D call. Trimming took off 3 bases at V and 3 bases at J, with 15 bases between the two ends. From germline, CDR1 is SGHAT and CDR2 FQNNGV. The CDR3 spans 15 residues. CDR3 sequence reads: CASSLNKAQNYEQYF. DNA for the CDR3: TGTGCCAGCAGCTTGAACAAGGCCCAAAACTACGAGCAGTACTTC.

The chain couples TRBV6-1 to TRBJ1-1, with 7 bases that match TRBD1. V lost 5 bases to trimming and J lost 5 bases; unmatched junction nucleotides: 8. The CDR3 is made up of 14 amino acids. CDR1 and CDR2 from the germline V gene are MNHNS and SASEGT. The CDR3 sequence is CASSIGQEGTEAFF. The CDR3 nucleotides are TGTGCCAGCAGTATAGGACAGGAGGGGACTGAAGCTTTCTTT.

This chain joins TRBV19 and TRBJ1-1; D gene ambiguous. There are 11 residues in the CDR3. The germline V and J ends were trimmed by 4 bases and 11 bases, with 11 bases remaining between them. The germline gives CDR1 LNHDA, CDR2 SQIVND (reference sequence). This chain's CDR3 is CASSTLRNAFF. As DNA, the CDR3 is TGTGCCAGTAGTACCCTCCGTAATGCTTTCTTT.

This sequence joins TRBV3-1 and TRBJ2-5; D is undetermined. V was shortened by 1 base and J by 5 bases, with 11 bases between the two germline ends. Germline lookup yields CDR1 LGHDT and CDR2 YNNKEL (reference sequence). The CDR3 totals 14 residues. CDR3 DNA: TGTGCCAGCAGCCAAGCGGGCCTTGGGGAGACCCAGTACTTC. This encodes CASSQAGLGETQYF.

CDR3 coding DNA: TGCGCCAGCAGGGTAAGGGGGGGCTACGAGCAGTACTTC. It yields the protein CASRVRGGYEQYF. The V call is TRBV10-2, the J call TRBJ2-7; D is possibly TRBD2 (7 bases). V shed 6 bases and J shed 3 bases, with 12 bases lying between them. CDR3 length: 13 residues. Germline CDR1 is WSHSY and CDR2 is SAAADI.

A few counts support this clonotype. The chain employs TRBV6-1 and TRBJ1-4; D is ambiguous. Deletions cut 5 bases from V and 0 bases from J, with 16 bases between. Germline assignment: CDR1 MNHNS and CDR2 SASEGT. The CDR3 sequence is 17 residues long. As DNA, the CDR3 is TGTGCCAGCAGTTTCGTCCCGGGCGCCGCAACTAATGAAAAACTGTTTTTT. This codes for CASSFVPGAATNEKLFF.

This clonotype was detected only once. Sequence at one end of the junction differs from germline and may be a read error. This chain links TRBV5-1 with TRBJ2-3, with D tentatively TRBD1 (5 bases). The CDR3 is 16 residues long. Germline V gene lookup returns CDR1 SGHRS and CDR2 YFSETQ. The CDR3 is CASSLAAGFDTDTQCF. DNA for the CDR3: TGCGCCAGCAGCTTGGCTGCAGGGTTTGACACAGATACGCAGTGTTTT.

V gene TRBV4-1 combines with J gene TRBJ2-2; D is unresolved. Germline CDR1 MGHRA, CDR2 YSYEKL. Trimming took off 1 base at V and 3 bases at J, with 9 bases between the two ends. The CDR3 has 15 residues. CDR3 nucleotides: TGCGCCAGCAGCCAAGGAACCCTCTACACCGGGGAGCTGTTTTTT. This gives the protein CASSQGTLYTGELFF.

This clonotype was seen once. CDR3 loop: CASSSRGTSLPQETQYF. The DNA of the CDR3 is TGTGCCAGCAGCTCTCGGGGGACTAGCCTACCTCAAGAGACCCAGTACTTC. The chain joins TRBV9 to TRBJ2-5; the match to TRBD2 covers 9 bases. The germline V gene encodes CDR1 SGDLS and CDR2 YYNGEE. With V trimmed by 4 bases and J by 2 bases, 12 bases remained unmatched. This CDR3 is 17 amino acids long.

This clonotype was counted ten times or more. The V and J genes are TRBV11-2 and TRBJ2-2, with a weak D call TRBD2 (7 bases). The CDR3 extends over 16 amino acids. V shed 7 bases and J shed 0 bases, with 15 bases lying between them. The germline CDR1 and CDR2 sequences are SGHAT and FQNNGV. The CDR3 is CASTGGGRTNTGELFF. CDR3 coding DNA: TGTGCCAGCACGGGGGGCGGGCGGACGAACACCGGGGAGCTGTTTTTT.

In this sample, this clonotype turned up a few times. CDR3 nucleotide sequence: TGTGCCTGGACGGCTGATACCCGCTCCTACAATGAGCAGTTCTTC. Translating it yields CAWTADTRSYNEQFF. J is TRBJ2-1 and V is TRBV30; D gene uncertain. V was cut by 4 bases and J by 0 bases, with 13 bases left in between. There are 15 residues in the CDR3. Germline-derived CDR1 and CDR2 are GTSNPN and SVGIG (reference sequence). The whole variable domain, filled in from reference TRBV30 and TRBJ2-1, reads SQTIHQWPATLVQPVGSPLSLECTVEGTSNPNLYWYRQAAGRGLQLLFYSVGIGQISSEVPQNLSASRPQDRQFILSSKKLLLSDSGFYLCAWTADTRSYNEQFFGPGTRLTVL.

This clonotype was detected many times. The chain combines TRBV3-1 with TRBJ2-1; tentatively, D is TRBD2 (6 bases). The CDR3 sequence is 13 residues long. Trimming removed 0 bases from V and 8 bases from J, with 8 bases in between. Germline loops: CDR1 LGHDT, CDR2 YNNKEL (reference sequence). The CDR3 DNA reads TGTGCCAGCAGCCAAGATCAGCGGGATGAGCAGTTCTTC. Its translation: CASSQDQRDEQFF.

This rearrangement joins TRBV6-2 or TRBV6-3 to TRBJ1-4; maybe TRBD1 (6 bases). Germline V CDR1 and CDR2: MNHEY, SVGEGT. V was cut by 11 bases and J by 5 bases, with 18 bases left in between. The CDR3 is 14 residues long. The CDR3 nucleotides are TGTGCCGGCCGCCGAGGACAGACAAATGAAAAACTGTTTTTT. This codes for CAGRRGQTNEKLFF.

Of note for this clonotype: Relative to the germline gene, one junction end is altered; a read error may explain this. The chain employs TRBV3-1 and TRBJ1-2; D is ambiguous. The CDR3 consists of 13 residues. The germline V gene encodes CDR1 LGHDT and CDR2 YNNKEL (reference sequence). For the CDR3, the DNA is TGTGCCAGCAACCAATTAGGAAACTACGGCTACACCTTC. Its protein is CASNQLGNYGYTF.

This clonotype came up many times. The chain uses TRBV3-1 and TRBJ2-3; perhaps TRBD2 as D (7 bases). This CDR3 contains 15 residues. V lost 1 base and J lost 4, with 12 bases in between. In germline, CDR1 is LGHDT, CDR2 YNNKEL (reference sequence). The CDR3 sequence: CASSQAGGLPDTQYF. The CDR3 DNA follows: TGTGCCAGCAGCCAAGCGGGGGGCCTCCCAGATACGCAGTATTTT.